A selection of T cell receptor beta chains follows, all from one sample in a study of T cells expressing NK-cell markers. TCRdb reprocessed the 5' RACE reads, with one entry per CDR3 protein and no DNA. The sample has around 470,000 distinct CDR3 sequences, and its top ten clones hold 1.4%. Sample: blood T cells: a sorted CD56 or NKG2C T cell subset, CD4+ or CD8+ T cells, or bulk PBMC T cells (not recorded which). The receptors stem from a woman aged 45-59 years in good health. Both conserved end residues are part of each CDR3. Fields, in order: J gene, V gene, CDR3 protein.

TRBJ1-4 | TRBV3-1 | CASSRTSEKLFF
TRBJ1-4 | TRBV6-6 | CASTLTGLNEKLFF
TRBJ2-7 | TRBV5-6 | CASSLGGVVHEQYF
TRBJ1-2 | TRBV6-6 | CASTPPDKGGYTF
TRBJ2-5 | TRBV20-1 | CSATPNQRGGETQYF
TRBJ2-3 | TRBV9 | CASSGGLAGGADTQYF
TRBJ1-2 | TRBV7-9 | CASSPTLGQGGGYTF
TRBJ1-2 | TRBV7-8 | CASSLGRGRLNYGYTF
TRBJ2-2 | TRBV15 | CATSKAALAANTGELFF
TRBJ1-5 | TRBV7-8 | CASSLSGGHNQPQHF
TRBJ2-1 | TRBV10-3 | CAISGGTYNNEQFF
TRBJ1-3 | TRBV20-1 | CSARRRNTIYF
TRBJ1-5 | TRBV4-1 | CASSSPGRTIVNQPQHF
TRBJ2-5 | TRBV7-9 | CASSLNTPGRETQYF
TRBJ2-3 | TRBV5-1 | CASRTGSTDTQYF
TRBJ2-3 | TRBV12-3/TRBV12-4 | CATPPSLASLGDTQYF
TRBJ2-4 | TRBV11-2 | CASSSRGRENIQYF
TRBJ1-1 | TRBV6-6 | CASTPGRVGSNTEAFF
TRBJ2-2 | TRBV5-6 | CASSLSLAGNTGELFF
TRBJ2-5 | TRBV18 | CASSLRQGRQEETQYF
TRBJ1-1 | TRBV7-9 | CASSPETGNTEAFF
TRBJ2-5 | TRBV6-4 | CASQLAVWFQETQYF
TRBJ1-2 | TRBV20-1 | CSARTGISYGYTF
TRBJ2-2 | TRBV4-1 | CASSQDPGSRIVAGELFF
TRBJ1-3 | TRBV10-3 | CAISDFAGASGNTIYF
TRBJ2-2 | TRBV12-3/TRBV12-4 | CASSFAGTGELFF
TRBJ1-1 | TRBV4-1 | CASSQVYGRGGPEAFF
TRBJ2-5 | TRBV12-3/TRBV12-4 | CASSQGNEETQYF
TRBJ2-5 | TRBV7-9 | CASSPKPAGVRETQYF